This T cell receptor (beta chain) emerged from a study of T cell repertoires in cytomegalovirus infection (dated by TCRdb to between 2018 and 2021). General notes on the study: Recently identified HLA-C-restricted CMV epitopes, whose presentation resists viral immunomodulation, were targeted by peptide stimulations together with well-studied HLA-B-restricted epitopes. Donor HLA type was relevant to the analysis, as public TCR beta signatures indicated carriage of CMV infection together with the matching HLA type.

The paper as a whole reports these results and caveats: The ex vivo response was dominated by HLA-C-restricted CMV-specific TCR beta clonotypes, and the single most frequent clonotype in two of eight donors was supplied by these HLA-C-restricted clonotypes. In both this cohort and an independent cohort of under 450 donors, the cumulative frequency of public TCR beta family members distinguished carriers of CMV infection plus the relevant HLA type.

The treatment or condition label of this sample denotes: in vitro stimulation with specific CMV peptide epitopes to enrich CMV-specific T cells. Sequencing was performed on an Illumina HiSeq 1500. TCRdb reanalyzed the raw reads on its own, using fastp at Q25 for trimming and MiXCR for clone calling, and kept in-frame beta chains. Identical CDR3 protein sequences are pooled into one entry, listed with their most common genes and DNA. In all, the sample holds around 360,000 distinct CDR3 sequences, and roughly 36% of those were seen once. The ten largest clones add up to roughly 14% of the sample. This clonotype was counted many times. It lacks a known antigen. Base qualities are not at hand, and no much larger clone is one base apart. The receptor comes from a human donor in good health (CMV status not recorded). Some clones in this sample may be carry-over from other donors' samples. Sequenced here: cultured PBMCs, sampled from culture after CMV antigen stimulation.

The CDR3 corresponds to CASSLGGSGQPQHF. The nucleotide sequence reads TGTGCCAGCAGCTTGGGAGGGTCTGGTCAGCCCCAGCATTTT. The chain links TRBV7-6 with TRBJ1-5; the D gene assignment is ambiguous. From the germline V gene, CDR1 is SGHVS and CDR2 is FNYEAQ. There are 14 amino acids in the CDR3, from cysteine to phenylalanine inclusive. This entry keeps only the CDR3 DNA: 42 bases, framed from base 1. Relative to germline, V is 3 bases shorter and J is 6 bases shorter, with 12 bases between their ends.